This T cell receptor (beta chain) was retrieved from a study of blood T cells in healthy people across ages. PBMCs numbering at least 7 million were isolated per sample. With a J-beta primer mix and a sample-barcoded 5' primer, a second PCR ran about 7 to 11 cycles. Per sample, CDR3-containing paired-end reads numbered at least 2.5 million. MiXCR was run by TCRdb on the 5' RACE reads, yielding one entry per CDR3 protein. The sample lists around 1,000,000 distinct CDR3 sequences, roughly two fifths occurring once. Germline CDR1 and CDR2: MNHNY and SVGAGI (reference sequence). This CDR3 has 14 residues. V was trimmed by 7 bases and J by 3 bases, leaving 15 bases between them.

The sample was blood. The sequence was collected from a man aged 18-30 years in good health. This chain uses TRBV6-6 with TRBJ1-1; TRBD1 is a possible D gene (6 bases). CDR3 in amino acids: CASTLLNRDTEAFF. The CDR3 nucleotides are TGTGCCAGCACCCTCCTCAACAGGGACACTGAAGCTTTCTTT.